The sequence of this T cell receptor (beta chain) was determined in a study of regulatory T cells in long-lasting Graves disease. Study background: Recently diagnosed Graves' patients had received antithyroid drugs for under 3 months.

Investigators prepared the TCR beta libraries by applying iRepertoire HTBI primers and Arm-PCR of CDR3 regions. TCRdb passed the multiplex PCR reads through MiXCR, listing each CDR3 protein once. The repertoire holds roughly 500,000 distinct CDR3 sequences, with 12% to 15% as singletons. The time point: newly diagnosed GD, antithyroid drugs for less than 3 months. Researchers made the TCR library from RNA that was extracted from PBMCs. There are a few counts of this clonotype. This sample was also put to use in a study of T cells in Graves' hyperthyroidism and ophthalmopathy.

This clonotype was obtained from a woman in her forties or fifties with Graves disease. This sample comprised peripheral blood mononuclear cells (PBMCs), obtained at new diagnosis, from a patient treated with antithyroid drugs.

DNA for the CDR3: TGTGCCAGCAGTTGGGGGGCCGGCGGCTACACCTTC. Protein sequence: CASSWGAGGYTF. The V gene is TRBV28, the J gene TRBJ1-2; D is perhaps TRBD1 (6 bases). The V end lost 4 bases, the J end lost 8 bases, and 11 bases lay between the germline ends. The CDR3 sequence is 12 residues long. Germline V gene sequence: CDR1 MDHEN, CDR2 SYDVKM.